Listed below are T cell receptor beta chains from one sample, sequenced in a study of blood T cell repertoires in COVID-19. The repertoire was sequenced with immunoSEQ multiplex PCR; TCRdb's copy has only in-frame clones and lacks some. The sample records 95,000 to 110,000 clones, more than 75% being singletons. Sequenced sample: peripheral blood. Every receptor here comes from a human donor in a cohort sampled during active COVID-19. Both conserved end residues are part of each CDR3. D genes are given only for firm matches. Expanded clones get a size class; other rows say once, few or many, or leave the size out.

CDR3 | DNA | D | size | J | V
CASSVASQYGYTF | TGTGCCAGCAGCGTAGCTAGTCAGTATGGCTACACCTTC | . | . | TRBJ1-2 | TRBV9
CASSQDQGNTGELFF | TGCGCCAGCAGCCAAGATCAGGGAAACACCGGGGAGCTGTTTTTT | . | . | TRBJ2-2 | TRBV4-1
CASSYGGTGTDTQYF | TGTGCCAGCAGCTACGGGGGGACAGGGACAGATACGCAGTATTTT | TRBD1 | . | TRBJ2-3 | TRBV6-5
CASSPQPSGDEQFF | TGCGCCAGCAGCCCCCAGCCTAGCGGGGATGAGCAGTTCTTC | TRBD2 | . | TRBJ2-1 | TRBV5-1
CASSRTVSNQPQHF | TGTGCCAGCAGCCGGACTGTTAGCAATCAGCCCCAGCATTTT | . | . | TRBJ1-5 | TRBV6-5
CASSLRGSPSAGNTIYF | TGTGCCAGCTCCCTTCGGGGCAGCCCTAGCGCTGGAAACACCATATATTTT | . | . | TRBJ1-3 | TRBV18
CASSQTGGNTGELFF | TGCGCCAGCAGCCAGACAGGGGGGAACACCGGGGAGCTGTTTTTT | TRBD1 | . | TRBJ2-2 | TRBV4-1
CASSEALGDGYTF | TGTGCCAGCAGTGAAGCGCTCGGGGATGGCTACACCTTC | . | . | TRBJ1-2 | TRBV6-1
CASSLASGRNTGELFF | TGTGCCAGCAGCTTGGCTAGCGGGAGGAACACCGGGGAGCTGTTTTTT | TRBD2 | . | TRBJ2-2 | TRBV5-4
CASSPGQANSPLHF | TGTGCCAGCAGCCCGGGACAGGCGAATTCACCCCTCCACTTT | TRBD1 | . | TRBJ1-6 | TRBV3-1/TRBV3-2
CASKPGLETGELFF | TGTGCCAGCAAACCGGGACTAGAAACCGGGGAGCTGTTTTTT | TRBD2 | . | TRBJ2-2 | TRBV2
CASSQVDRKETQYF | TGTGCCAGCAGCCAAGTGGACAGAAAAGAGACCCAGTACTTC | . | . | TRBJ2-5 | TRBV4-2
CASSSETGGPPSNYGYTF | TGTGCCAGCAGTTCAGAGACAGGGGGCCCCCCCTCTAACTATGGCTACACCTTC | TRBD1 | . | TRBJ1-2 | TRBV28
CATSDPPQLYYGYTF | TGTGCCACCAGTGACCCCCCTCAGTTATACTATGGCTACACCTTC | . | . | TRBJ1-2 | TRBV24-1
CASSQTGGRYF | TGTGCCAGCAGCCAGACAGGGGGCCGGTACTTC | TRBD1 | . | TRBJ2-7 | TRBV28
CASSMSSSGTGSSPLHF | TGCGCCAGCAGCATGTCATCCTCCGGGACAGGGAGTTCACCCCTCCACTTT | TRBD1 | . | TRBJ1-6 | TRBV5-1
CASSLLTGDTEAFF | TGTGCCAGCAGTTTATTAACCGGAGACACTGAAGCTTTCTTT | . | . | TRBJ1-1 | TRBV27
CASSYRLGIAFF | TGTGCCAGCAGTTACAGGTTGGGGATTGCTTTCTTT | . | . | TRBJ1-1 | TRBV5-6
CATSDWAGGDGYTF | TGTGCCACCAGTGACTGGGCAGGGGGCGACGGCTACACCTTC | TRBD1 | . | TRBJ1-2 | TRBV24-1
CASSLALPDTQYF | TGTGCCAGCAGCTTAGCGCTACCAGATACGCAGTATTTT | . | . | TRBJ2-3 | TRBV7-2
CSASAGQETQYF | TGCAGTGCTAGTGCCGGTCAAGAGACCCAGTACTTC | . | . | TRBJ2-5 | TRBV20-1
CASSDTSGIYNEQFF | TGTGCCAGCAGTGATACTAGCGGGATTTACAATGAGCAGTTCTTC | TRBD2 | once | TRBJ2-1 | TRBV6-1
CATSRAPGTSRGQFF | TGTGCCACCAGCAGAGCCCCGGGGACTAGTCGCGGGCAGTTCTTC | TRBD2 | . | TRBJ2-1 | TRBV15
CASSLGRTYEQYF | TGTGCCAGCAGCTTAGGGCGGACCTACGAGCAGTACTTC | . | . | TRBJ2-7 | TRBV13
CSASRPLHF | TGCAGTGCTAGCAGACCCCTCCACTTT | . | . | TRBJ1-6 | TRBV20-1
CASRQTGTRAYEQYF | TGTGCCAGCAGACAGACCGGGACAAGAGCCTACGAGCAGTACTTC | . | . | TRBJ2-7 | TRBV28
CASSGGVSGSSYEQYF | TGTGCCAGCAGCGGAGGGGTTAGCGGGAGTTCCTACGAGCAGTACTTC | TRBD2 | . | TRBJ2-7 | TRBV7-6
CASSYQNGAVGELFF | TGCGCCAGCAGCTACCAGAACGGAGCGGTCGGGGAGCTGTTTTTT | . | . | TRBJ2-2 | TRBV5-1
CASSRAGQVGSAYGYTF | TGTGCCAGCAGTCGGGCGGGACAGGTGGGCTCCGCCTATGGCTACACCTTC | TRBD1 | . | TRBJ1-2 | TRBV28
CASSLMDRNYGYTF | TGTGCCAGCAGTCTGATGGACAGAAACTATGGCTACACCTTC | . | . | TRBJ1-2 | TRBV9
CASSSGDSNQPQHF | TGTGCCAGCAGCAGCGGGGACAGCAATCAGCCCCAGCATTTT | . | . | TRBJ1-5 | TRBV9
CATSDPQGANTGELFF | TGTGCCACCAGTGATCCCCAGGGCGCGAACACCGGGGAGCTGTTTTTT | . | . | TRBJ2-2 | TRBV24-1
CASRPSTSGGASSSYEQYF | TGTGCCAGCAGGCCAAGTACTAGCGGGGGGGCCTCGAGCTCCTACGAGCAGTACTTC | TRBD2 | . | TRBJ2-7 | TRBV3-1/TRBV3-2
CASSLPGGLSGELFF | TGTGCCAGCAGCTTACCGGGGGGGCTTAGCGGGGAGCTGTTTTTT | TRBD2 | . | TRBJ2-2 | TRBV7-6
CASSPDRLVSFF | TGTGCCAGCAGCCCAGACAGGTTGGTGTCTTTCTTT | . | . | TRBJ1-1 | TRBV14
CASSLQGAVEQFF | TGTGCCAGTAGCCTCCAGGGGGCGGTTGAGCAGTTCTTC | TRBD1 | . | TRBJ2-1 | TRBV19
CASSLRGGIGETQYF | TGTGCCAGCAGCTTAAGAGGGGGAATAGGGGAGACCCAGTACTTC | . | . | TRBJ2-5 | TRBV7-6
CASSLAPGNYGYTF | TGTGCCAGCAGCTTAGCACCGGGGAACTATGGCTACACCTTC | . | few | TRBJ1-2 | TRBV7-6
CASSYDSDLPGHGYTF | TGTGCCAGCAGTTACGATTCAGACCTCCCGGGTCATGGCTACACCTTC | . | . | TRBJ1-2 | TRBV6-5
CASSLADFDQPQHF | TGTGCCAGCAGCTTAGCGGACTTCGATCAGCCCCAGCATTTT | . | . | TRBJ1-5 | TRBV7-3